The subject of this entry is one T cell receptor beta chain. Antigen specificity is unknown. The study ran its PCR with 60 Vbeta and 13 Jbeta primers. Sequencing was performed with immunoSEQ multiplex PCR; in TCRdb, only in-frame clones are kept and a portion is missing. Altogether over 150,000 clones are present, about 80% being singletons, with the ten largest covering just under 3%. The data were taken from a study of cytomegalovirus exposure and HLA in healthy donors. General observations from the study: The study labeled more than 150 TCR beta chains cytomegalovirus-associated.

This receptor was obtained from a woman aged 25 to 39 in good health and CMV-seronegative. Sequenced sample: PBMCs.

CDR3 sequence reads: CASSPRTGGPASYGYTF. In nucleotides, the CDR3 is TGTGCCAGCAGTCCTCGGACAGGGGGCCCAGCCTCCTATGGCTACACCTTC. The genes are TRBV27 and TRBJ1-2; 11 bases are a match to TRBD1. The CDR3 length is 17 residues. After removal of 5 bases from V and 4 bases from J, the junction contained 12 bases not matched to a gene. Germline loops: CDR1 MNHEY, CDR2 SMNVEV (reference sequence).